This T cell receptor (beta chain) was recovered during a study of blood T cell repertoires in COVID-19. Generated by immunoSEQ multiplex PCR, the TCRdb table keeps only in-frame clones and is missing some. The data hold 200,000 or so clones, with 70% to 90% observed a single time. CDR1 is SQVTM, CDR2 ANQGSEA, per germline. This CDR3 spans 16 amino acids. V was trimmed by 4 bases and J by 2 bases, leaving 17 bases between them. The sample taken for sequencing was peripheral blood. This chain links TRBV29-1 with TRBJ2-2; TRBD2 might be the D (6 bases). The TCR comes from a man aged 45-65 years who had recovered from COVID-19. CDR3 region: CSVARDFPLNTGELFF. The CDR3 nucleotides read TGCAGCGTTGCTCGGGACTTCCCCCTTAACACCGGGGAGCTGTTTTTT.